This TCR beta chain was captured in a study of T cells expressing NK-cell markers. Study summary: Sequencing of TCR beta repertoires drew on sorted CD3+CD56+NKG2C+, CD3+CD56+NKG2C- and CD3+CD56-NKG2C+ T cells.

Regarding the study as a whole: As a fraction of CD8+ T cells, dominant NKG2C+ clonotypes reached roughly 1.0-7.0% in six donors. The CD3+CD56-NKG2C+ fraction of a handful of donors was also led by these clonotypes.

About this clonotype: What it binds is not known.

Synthesis of TCR beta cDNA relied on 5'RACE template switching carrying UMIs. TCRdb re-called the 5' RACE reads and catalogs CDR3 proteins one per entry, DNA excluded. The repertoire table contains about 160,000 distinct CDR3 sequences. Germline CDR1 is LGHNA and CDR2 is YNFKEQ. The CDR3 runs to 17 residues. This rearrangement joins TRBV4-2 to TRBJ1-3. The source material was blood T cells: a sorted CD56 or NKG2C T cell subset, CD4+ or CD8+ T cells, or bulk PBMC T cells (not recorded which). The receptor was isolated from a woman aged 18 to 75 in good health. The CDR3 sequence: CASSQGGAASSGNTIYF.